The entry below describes one T cell receptor beta chain. Its antigen is unidentified. The sample belongs to a study of T cells expressing NK-cell markers. Notes on the study in general: Whether expanded NKG2C+ T cell clones were HCMV-specific remained unclear.

Per the germline V gene, CDR1 is ENHRY and CDR2 is SYGVKD. The CDR3 has 15 amino acids. For each CDR3 protein, TCRdb gives one entry from its re-call of the 5' RACE reads, without DNA. Here the sample table reports some 440,000 distinct CDR3 sequences. This chain connects TRBV10-3 to TRBJ2-7; no DNA is available, so the TRBD2 call from TCRdb remains unchecked. Source material: blood T cells: a sorted CD56 or NKG2C T cell subset, CD4+ or CD8+ T cells, or bulk PBMC T cells (not recorded which). This TCR was recovered from a woman between 45 and 60 years old in good health. The CDR3 sequence is CASTGLAGVGGEQYF.